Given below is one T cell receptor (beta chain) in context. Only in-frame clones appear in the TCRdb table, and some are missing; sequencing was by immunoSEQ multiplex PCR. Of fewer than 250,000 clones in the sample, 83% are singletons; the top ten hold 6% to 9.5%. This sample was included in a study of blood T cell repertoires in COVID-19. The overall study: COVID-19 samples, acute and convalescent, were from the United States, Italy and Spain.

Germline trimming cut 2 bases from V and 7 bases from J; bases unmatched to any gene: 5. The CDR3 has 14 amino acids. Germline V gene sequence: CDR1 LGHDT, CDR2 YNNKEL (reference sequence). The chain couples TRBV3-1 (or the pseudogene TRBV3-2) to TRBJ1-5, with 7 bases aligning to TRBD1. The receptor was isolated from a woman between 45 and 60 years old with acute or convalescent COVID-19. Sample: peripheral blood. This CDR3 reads CASSQQGGKQPQHF. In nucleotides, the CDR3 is TGTGCCAGCAGCCAACAGGGGGGAAAGCAGCCCCAGCATTTT.